Following are 28 T cell receptor beta chains from one sample sequenced in a study of blood T cell repertoires in COVID-19 (dated by TCRdb to 2020 to 2022). The library was built by means of the immunoSEQ multiplex PCR assay. Entries here come from immuneACCESS through TCRdb and include only in-frame sequences with V and J called. Some clones fail to appear in such tables; in the studies checked, an unresolved V gene covers under half of the shortfall, and the cause of the remainder is unknown. Present in this sample are more than 95,000 clones, 75% to 95% of which were seen just once. Around 5.8% of the sample belongs to the ten largest clones. The source material was peripheral blood. These receptors all stem from a human donor in a cohort sampled during active COVID-19.

The genes are TRBV13 and TRBJ1-3; D may be TRBD1 (5 bases). Germline lookup yields CDR1 PRHDT and CDR2 FYEKMQ (reference sequence). Trimming cost V 4 bases and J 0 bases, with 7 bases left between them. The CDR3 totals 14 residues. The CDR3 DNA reads TGTGCCAGCAGCTATGACAGCTCTGGAAACACCATATATTTT. Protein sequence: CASSYDSSGNTIYF. Supplemented by reference TRBV13 and TRBJ1-3, the full variable domain reads AAGVIQSPRHLIKEKRETATLKCYPIPRHDTVYWYQQGPGQDPQFLISFYEKMQSDKGSIPDRFSAQQFSDYHSELNMSSLELGDSALYFCASSYDSSGNTIYFGEGSWLTVV.

The chain has TRBV7-9 and TRBJ2-6, with D possibly matching TRBD2 (5 bases). This CDR3 spans 17 amino acids. Trimming removed 6 bases at V and 0 bases at J, with 15 bases between. Germline V gene data show CDR1 as SEHNR and CDR2 as FQNEAQ (reference sequence). DNA of the CDR3: TGTGCCAGCAGACCTTGGGAGATTGCCTCTGGGGCCAACGTCCTGACTTTC. Translating gives CASRPWEIASGANVLTF.

This sequence joins TRBV18 and TRBJ2-7, with a tentative D call TRBD2 (6 bases). Germline V gives CDR1 KGHSH, CDR2 LQKENI. This CDR3 comprises 13 residues. Trimming took 5 bases from V and 2 from J, leaving 10 bases between them. The CDR3 protein is CASSSGLTYEQYF. The CDR3 DNA reads TGTGCCAGCTCATCAGGACTAACCTACGAGCAGTACTTC.

Here the CDR3 reads CASSYSRRDVPYEQYF. The CDR3 bases are TGTGCCAGCAGTTACTCACGGAGGGATGTCCCCTACGAGCAGTACTTC. This chain uses TRBV6-6 with TRBJ2-7; D perhaps matches TRBD2 (6 bases). V dropped 0 bases and J dropped 2 bases, with 14 bases sitting between them. The CDR3 is 16 residues long. CDR1 is MNHNY and CDR2 is SVGAGI in the germline V gene (reference sequence).

The CDR3 reads CASSLLRGLGNTGELFF. CDR3 DNA sequence: TGCGCCAGCAGCTTGCTCAGGGGGCTAGGGAACACCGGGGAGCTGTTTTTT. This chain connects TRBV5-1 to TRBJ2-2; 8 bases map to TRBD1. Germline trimming cut 1 base from V and 1 base from J; bases unmatched to any gene: 6. The length of the CDR3 is 17 residues. Germline V gives CDR1 SGHRS, CDR2 YFSETQ.

The rearrangement uses TRBV27 and TRBJ2-7; TRBD1 agrees at 8 bases. The CDR3 length is 16 residues. Trimming took 4 bases from V and 3 from J; bases not matched to a gene: 11. From germline, CDR1 is MNHEY and CDR2 SMNVEV (reference sequence). The CDR3 DNA reads TGTGCCAGCAGTTCTTCCCCAGGGGGCTTCGGCTACGAGCAGTACTTC. As protein: CASSSSPGGFGYEQYF.

To note about this clone: One end of the junction is discordant with germline, which a read error may explain. The same CDR3 also results from other DNA sequences found in this sample. The chain is built from TRBV28 and TRBJ2-7, with no clear D. Germline-derived CDR1 and CDR2 are MDHEN and SYDVKM. The CDR3 covers 14 residues. The CDR3 loop reads CASSLGLRPMEQYF. The CDR3 DNA reads TGTGCTAGCAGTTTGGGCCTCAGACCTATGGAGCAGTACTTC.

This clone was seen just once. V and J are TRBV11-3 and TRBJ1-1, with D possibly being TRBD1 (5 bases). This CDR3 is built from 13 residues. V lost 1 base to trimming and J lost 7 bases, with 10 bases between them. Germline V gene data show CDR1 as SGHNT and CDR2 as YENEEA. CDR3 region: CASSLVPGNEAFF. CDR3 nucleotides: TGTGCCAGCAGCTTAGTCCCAGGGAATGAAGCTTTCTTT.

V usage is TRBV10-2 and J usage is TRBJ1-2; 7 nucleotides agree with TRBD1. This CDR3 is built from 14 residues. Germline V gene sequence: CDR1 WSHSY, CDR2 SAAADI. J lost 4 bases, V lost 2 bases, and 4 bases had no gene match. The CDR3 DNA is TGCGCCAGCAGTGAGGACAGGGCCTTCTATGGCTACACCTTC. This translates into CASSEDRAFYGYTF.

V is TRBV2 and J is TRBJ1-2, with 8 bases identical to TRBD1. J was trimmed by 4 bases and V by 7 bases; bases with no gene match: 8. Germline V lookup: CDR1 SNHLY, CDR2 FYNNEI. The CDR3 extends over 14 amino acids. The CDR3, as DNA: TGTGCCAGCAACAGGGGGTTACAGCCCTATGGCTACACCTTC. Protein product: CASNRGLQPYGYTF. Filled out from reference TRBV2 and TRBJ1-2, the complete variable domain reads EPEVTQTPSHQVTQMGQEVILRCVPISNHLYFYWYRQILGQKVEFLVSFYNNEISEKSEIFDDQFSVERPDGSNFTLKIRSTKLEDSAMYFCASNRGLQPYGYTFGSGTRLTVV.

This rearrangement joins TRBV7-2 to TRBJ2-1; 8 nucleotides match TRBD2. This CDR3 has 18 amino acids. Germline trimming cut 5 bases from V and 7 bases from J; bases unmatched to any gene: 19. From germline, CDR1 is SGHTA and CDR2 FQGNSA. CDR3 protein: CASSLDSIAGRVGNEQFF. The CDR3 DNA reads as TGTGCCAGCAGCCTCGACTCTATAGCGGGGAGGGTTGGTAATGAGCAGTTCTTC.

The CDR3 loop reads CASGETSYEQYF. CDR3 in DNA: TGTGCCAGCGGGGAGACCTCCTACGAGCAGTACTTC. The rearrangement uses TRBV14 and TRBJ2-7; the D gene is possibly TRBD2 (5 bases). Trimming took 8 bases from V and 0 from J, leaving 8 bases between them. CDR3 size: 12 residues. The germline gives CDR1 SGHDN, CDR2 FVKESK. The full variable domain, rest sourced from reference TRBV14 and TRBJ2-7, is EAGVTQFPSHSVIEKGQTVTLRCDPISGHDNLYWYRRVMGKEIKFLLHFVKESKQDESGMPNNRFLAERTGGTYSTLKVQPAELEDSGVYFCASGETSYEQYFGPGTRLTVT.

This clone was seen once. This rearrangement joins TRBV30 to TRBJ1-1, with D unresolved. Per the germline V gene, CDR1 is GTSNPN and CDR2 is SVGIG (reference sequence). The V end lost 0 bases, the J end lost 4 bases, and 6 bases lay between the germline ends. The CDR3 has 12 residues. CDR3 bases: TGTGCCTGGAGTGTGACTGGCACTGAAGCTTTCTTT. The encoded protein is CAWSVTGTEAFF.

This clone was picked up one time. The chain employs TRBV19 and TRBJ2-4; maybe TRBD1 (6 bases). The V end was cut by 6 bases, the J end by 8 bases, with 14 bases between. The CDR3 totals 13 residues. Per the germline V gene, CDR1 is LNHDA and CDR2 is SQIVND (reference sequence). The CDR3 coding sequence is TGTGCCAGTAGGGGCAGGGGCCCGGACATTCAGTACTTC. Its protein product is CASRGRGPDIQYF.

The chain employs TRBV11-3 and TRBJ2-2; 11 bases map to TRBD1. The CDR3 totals 17 residues. CDR1 SGHNT and CDR2 YENEEA come from the germline V gene. V shed 2 bases and J 6 bases; nucleotides not matched to a gene: 8. CDR3 residues: CASSLRLGQGGAGELFF. The CDR3 nucleotides are TGTGCCAGCAGCTTAAGATTGGGACAGGGGGGGGCCGGGGAGCTGTTTTTT. Together with reference TRBV11-3 and TRBJ2-2, the CDR3 gives the full variable domain: EAGVVQSPRYKIIEKKQPVAFWCNPISGHNTLYWYLQNLGQGPELLIRYENEEAVDDSQLPKDRFSAERLKGVDSTLKIQPAELGDSAVYLCASSLRLGQGGAGELFFGEGSRLTVL.

The gene calls are TRBV29-1 and TRBJ1-1; D not resolved. Germline-derived CDR1 and CDR2 are SQVTM and ANQGSEA. V was cut by 0 bases and J by 1 base, with 12 bases left in between. There are 15 residues in the CDR3. The CDR3 nucleotides are TGCAGCGTTGAAGAACATAGGAGAAGGAACACTGAAGCTTTCTTT. Protein product: CSVEEHRRRNTEAFF.

V usage is TRBV6-1 and J usage is TRBJ2-1, with TRBD2 identical over 9 bases. V was pared by 4 bases and J by 6 bases, with 10 bases of the junction left unmatched. CDR3 size: 16 residues. CDR1 is MNHNS and CDR2 is SASEGT in the germline V gene. The CDR3 DNA sequence: TGTGCCAGCAGTGGAGGGAAGCTAGCGGGGCCCAATGAGCAGTTCTTC. Amino acid sequence: CASSGGKLAGPNEQFF.

A single count supports this clone. The chain joins TRBV6-2 or TRBV6-3 to TRBJ2-7; D perhaps matches TRBD1 (5 bases). Trimming shortened V by 2 bases and J by 3 bases, and 8 bases separated the two germline ends. Germline assignment: CDR1 MNHEY and CDR2 SVGEGT. The CDR3 consists of 13 residues. CDR3 amino acids: CASSYRGSYEQYF. CDR3 nucleotide sequence: TGTGCCAGCAGTTACAGGGGAAGCTACGAGCAGTACTTC.

The chain has TRBV2 and TRBJ2-2; D is ambiguous. The CDR3 sequence is 12 residues long. Trimming removed 7 bases at V and 1 base at J, with 4 bases between. Germline lookup yields CDR1 SNHLY and CDR2 FYNNEI. CDR3 sequence: CASTENTGELFF. CDR3 DNA: TGTGCCAGCACAGAGAACACCGGGGAGCTGTTTTTT.

The chain joins TRBV3-1 (or the pseudogene TRBV3-2) to TRBJ2-5; no firm D call. Trimming shortened V by 3 bases and J by 5 bases, and 16 bases separated the two germline ends. Per germline, CDR1 LGHDT and CDR2 YNNKEL (reference sequence). The CDR3 has 15 amino acids. DNA for the CDR3: TGTGCCAGCAGCCACCGTCGAGGCGTTGGTGAGACCCAGTACTTC. This encodes CASSHRRGVGETQYF.

The V and J genes are TRBV4-2 and TRBJ2-7; 7 nucleotides agree with TRBD2. Germline trimming cut 3 bases from V and 0 bases from J; bases unmatched to any gene: 11. CDR1 LGHNA and CDR2 YNFKEQ come from the germline V gene. The CDR3 extends over 17 amino acids. The CDR3 region has the DNA TGTGCCAGCAGCCATCCCTCGGGGCGGGGGAGCTCCTACGAGCAGTACTTC. This encodes CASSHPSGRGSSYEQYF.

This clone was seen a handful of times. The genes are TRBV5-1 and TRBJ2-2; D unresolved. Germline V gene lookup returns CDR1 SGHRS and CDR2 YFSETQ. This CDR3 has 13 residues. V was pared by 1 base and J by 5 bases, with 6 bases between. This CDR3 is CASSLLMTGELFF. CDR3 DNA sequence: TGCGCCAGCAGCTTGTTAATGACCGGGGAGCTGTTTTTT.

The genes are TRBV28 and TRBJ2-3; TRBD2 matches 12 bases. CDR1 and CDR2 (germline): MDHEN, SYDVKM. Losses at the gene ends were 3 bases for V and 0 bases for J; bases not matched to a gene: 10. The CDR3 is made up of 19 amino acids. The CDR3: CASSFPTGTSGPSTDTQYF. The CDR3 DNA follows: TGTGCCAGCAGTTTCCCAACCGGGACTAGCGGGCCGAGCACAGATACGCAGTATTTT.

The chain couples TRBV9 to TRBJ1-1; D uncertain. Germline CDR1 SGDLS, CDR2 YYNGEE. CDR3 size: 15 residues. V was cut by 0 bases and J by 3 bases, with 12 bases left in between. In DNA form, the CDR3 reads TGTGCCAGCAGCGTAGGTAGCGGATCGTACACTGAAGCTTTCTTT. This sequence encodes CASSVGSGSYTEAFF.

The rearrangement joins TRBV15 to TRBJ1-1; D is unclear. V gave up 0 bases and J gave up 1 base, with 6 bases separating them. The CDR3 is 14 residues long. The V gene's germline CDR1 is LNHNV and CDR2 YYDKDF (reference sequence). This CDR3 is CATSREQSNTEAFF. The CDR3 coding sequence is TGTGCCACCAGCAGAGAACAGTCGAACACTGAAGCTTTCTTT. The whole variable domain, filled in from reference TRBV15 and TRBJ1-1, reads DAMVIQNPRYQVTQFGKPVTLSCSQTLNHNVMYWYQQKSSQAPKLLFHYYDKDFNNEADTPDNFQSRRPNTSFCFLDIRSPGLGDTAMYLCATSREQSNTEAFFGQGTRLTVV.

This chain joins TRBV20-1 and TRBJ2-5; 7 bases map to TRBD2. The V segment lost 3 bases and the J segment 3 bases; nucleotides outside the gene matches: 10. Germline loops: CDR1 DFQATT, CDR2 SNEGSKA (reference sequence). This CDR3 is built from 15 residues. The CDR3: CSASKGGGWEETQYF. CDR3 nucleotides: TGCAGTGCTAGTAAGGGCGGGGGATGGGAAGAGACCCAGTACTTC.

The J gene is TRBJ2-7, the V gene TRBV28, with 7 positions matching TRBD1. The CDR3 is 15 residues long. V lost 5 bases, J lost 3 bases, and 10 bases stayed unmatched. Germline V gene lookup returns CDR1 MDHEN and CDR2 SYDVKM. CDR3 coding DNA: TGTGCCAGCAGTGTTACAGGGGCGCTAAACTACGAGCAGTACTTC. This gives the protein CASSVTGALNYEQYF.

This rearrangement joins TRBV7-2 to TRBJ2-2; D not certain. This CDR3 has 14 amino acids. V was cut by 2 bases and J by 5 bases, with 9 bases left in between. The V gene's germline CDR1 is SGHTA and CDR2 FQGNSA. CDR3 protein: CASSLLDSTGELFF. The CDR3 nucleotides read TGTGCCAGCAGCTTACTAGATTCGACCGGGGAGCTGTTTTTT.